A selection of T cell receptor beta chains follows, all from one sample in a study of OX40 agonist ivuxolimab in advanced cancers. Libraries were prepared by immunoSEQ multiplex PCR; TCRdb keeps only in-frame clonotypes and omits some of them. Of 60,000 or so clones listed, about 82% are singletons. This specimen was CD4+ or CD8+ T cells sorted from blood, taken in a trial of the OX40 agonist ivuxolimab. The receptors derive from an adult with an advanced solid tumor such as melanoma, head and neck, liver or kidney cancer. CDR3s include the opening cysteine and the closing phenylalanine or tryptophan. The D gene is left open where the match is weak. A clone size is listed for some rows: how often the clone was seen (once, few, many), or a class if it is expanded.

cdr3_aa: CASSMGLANNEQFF
cdr3_nt: TGTGCCAGTAGTATGGGATTGGCTAACAATGAGCAGTTCTTC
j_call: TRBJ2-1
clone_size: .
d_call: .
v_call: TRBV19

cdr3_aa: CASSPETGVGTEAFF
cdr3_nt: TGTGCCAGCTCACCAGAGACAGGGGTCGGAACTGAAGCTTTCTTT
j_call: TRBJ1-1
clone_size: .
d_call: TRBD1
v_call: TRBV18

cdr3_aa: CASSQTGGKYNSPLHF
cdr3_nt: TGTGCCAGCAGCCAAACAGGGGGGAAGTATAATTCACCCCTCCACTTT
j_call: TRBJ1-6
clone_size: .
d_call: TRBD1
v_call: TRBV7-2

cdr3_aa: CASSLLNSPLHF
cdr3_nt: TGTGCCAGCAGTTTATTAAATTCACCCCTCCACTTT
j_call: TRBJ1-6
clone_size: .
d_call: .
v_call: TRBV28

cdr3_aa: CASSYGSAGNTIYF
cdr3_nt: TGTGCCAGCAGTTACGGGTCGGCCGGAAACACCATATATTTT
j_call: TRBJ1-3
clone_size: .
d_call: .
v_call: TRBV6-5

cdr3_aa: CASSDHSYSNQPQHF
cdr3_nt: TGTGCCAGTAGTGATCACAGTTATAGCAATCAGCCCCAGCATTTT
j_call: TRBJ1-5
clone_size: .
d_call: .
v_call: TRBV19

cdr3_aa: CASSLVIGASDYNEQFF
cdr3_nt: TGTGCCAGCAGCTTAGTTATTGGGGCTAGCGACTACAATGAGCAGTTCTTC
j_call: TRBJ2-1
clone_size: .
d_call: .
v_call: TRBV7-8

cdr3_aa: CASSPRTGYGYTF
cdr3_nt: TGTGCCAGCAGCCCCCGGACCGGCTATGGCTACACCTTC
j_call: TRBJ1-2
clone_size: once
d_call: .
v_call: TRBV11-1

cdr3_aa: CASSPWKGTEAFF
cdr3_nt: TGTGCCAGCAGCCCCTGGAAGGGCACTGAAGCTTTCTTT
j_call: TRBJ1-1
clone_size: .
d_call: .
v_call: TRBV13

cdr3_aa: CASSLAPYNEQFF
cdr3_nt: TGTGCCAGCAGCTTAGCCCCGTACAATGAGCAGTTCTTC
j_call: TRBJ2-1
clone_size: .
d_call: .
v_call: TRBV7-9

cdr3_aa: CASRGSNQPQHF
cdr3_nt: TGTGCCAGCAGGGGTAGCAATCAGCCCCAGCATTTT
j_call: TRBJ1-5
clone_size: .
d_call: .
v_call: TRBV28

cdr3_aa: CASNLRWGAGYTF
cdr3_nt: TGTGCCAGCAACCTACGGTGGGGGGCGGGCTACACCTTC
j_call: TRBJ1-2
clone_size: once
d_call: .
v_call: TRBV6-6

cdr3_aa: CASSQGAPEQFF
cdr3_nt: TGTGCCAGCTCCCAGGGGGCTCCGGAGCAGTTCTTC
j_call: TRBJ2-1
clone_size: .
d_call: TRBD1
v_call: TRBV18

cdr3_aa: CASSRRDRAEKLFF
cdr3_nt: TGTGCCAGCAGTAGAAGGGACAGGGCCGAAAAACTGTTTTTT
j_call: TRBJ1-4
clone_size: once
d_call: TRBD1
v_call: TRBV27

cdr3_aa: CASSRSGVNEKLFF
cdr3_nt: TGTGCCAGCAGCCGGTCGGGGGTCAATGAAAAACTGTTTTTT
j_call: TRBJ1-4
clone_size: .
d_call: .
v_call: TRBV11-2

cdr3_aa: CASSRGQGPYEQYF
cdr3_nt: TGTGCCAGCAGCCGCGGACAGGGCCCCTACGAGCAGTACTTC
j_call: TRBJ2-7
clone_size: .
d_call: TRBD1
v_call: TRBV7-9

cdr3_aa: CASSLGMIPQGKAKNIQYF
cdr3_nt: TGTGCCAGCAGCTTAGGGATGATACCACAGGGGAAGGCCAAAAACATTCAGTACTTC
j_call: TRBJ2-4
clone_size: .
d_call: TRBD1
v_call: TRBV7-9

cdr3_aa: CASSPPSTDTQYF
cdr3_nt: TGTGCCAGCTCACCACCCAGCACAGATACGCAGTATTTT
j_call: TRBJ2-3
clone_size: once
d_call: .
v_call: TRBV18

cdr3_aa: CSGRSSHARNTEAFF
cdr3_nt: TGCAGCGGCCGGTCCAGTCACGCCCGGAACACTGAAGCTTTCTTT
j_call: TRBJ1-1
clone_size: .
d_call: .
v_call: TRBV29-1

cdr3_aa: CASSKGATLAKNIQYF
cdr3_nt: TGTGCCAGTAGTAAGGGGGCAACACTAGCCAAAAACATTCAGTACTTC
j_call: TRBJ2-4
clone_size: .
d_call: TRBD1
v_call: TRBV19

cdr3_aa: CSVEDRWAFF
cdr3_nt: TGCAGTGTCGAGGACAGGTGGGCTTTCTTT
j_call: TRBJ1-1
clone_size: medium-sized
d_call: TRBD1
v_call: TRBV20-1

cdr3_aa: CASRDWDSSYEQYF
cdr3_nt: TGTGCCAGCAGAGACTGGGACAGTAGCTACGAGCAGTACTTC
j_call: TRBJ2-7
clone_size: .
d_call: TRBD1
v_call: TRBV2

cdr3_aa: CASSPRTGWYGTEAFF
cdr3_nt: TGTGCCAGCAGCCCGAGGACAGGGTGGTATGGTACTGAAGCTTTCTTT
j_call: TRBJ1-1
clone_size: .
d_call: TRBD1
v_call: TRBV5-5

cdr3_aa: CASSLAGSGNQPQHF
cdr3_nt: TGTGCCAGCAGCTTGGCAGGGTCGGGGAATCAGCCCCAGCATTTT
j_call: TRBJ1-5
clone_size: .
d_call: .
v_call: TRBV7-9